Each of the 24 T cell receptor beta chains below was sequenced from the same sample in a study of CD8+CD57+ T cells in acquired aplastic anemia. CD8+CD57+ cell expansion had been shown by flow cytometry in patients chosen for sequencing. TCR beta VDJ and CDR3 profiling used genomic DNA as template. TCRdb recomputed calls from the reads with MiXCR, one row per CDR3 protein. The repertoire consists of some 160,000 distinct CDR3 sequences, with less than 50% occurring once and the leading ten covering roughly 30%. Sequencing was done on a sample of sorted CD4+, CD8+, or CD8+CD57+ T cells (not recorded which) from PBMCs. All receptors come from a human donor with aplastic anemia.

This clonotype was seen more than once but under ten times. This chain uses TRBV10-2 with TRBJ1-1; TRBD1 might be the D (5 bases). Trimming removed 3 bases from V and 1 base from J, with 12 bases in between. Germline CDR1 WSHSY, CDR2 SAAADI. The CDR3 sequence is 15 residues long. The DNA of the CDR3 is TGCGCCAGCAGTGATATCAGGGAGCGGAACACTGAAGCTTTCTTT. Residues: CASSDIRERNTEAFF.

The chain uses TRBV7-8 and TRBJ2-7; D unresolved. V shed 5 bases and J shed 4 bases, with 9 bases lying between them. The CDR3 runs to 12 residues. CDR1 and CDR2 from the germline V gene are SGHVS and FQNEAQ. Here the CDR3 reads CASSHTSYEQYF. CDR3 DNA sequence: TGTGCCAGCAGCCACACCAGTTACGAGCAGTACTTC. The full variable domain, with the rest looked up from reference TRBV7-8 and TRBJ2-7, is GAGVSQSPRYKVAKRGQDVALRCDPISGHVSLFWYQQALGQGPEFLTYFQNEAQLDKSGLPSDRFFAERPEGSVSTLKIQRTQQEDSAVYLCASSHTSYEQYFGPGTRLTVT.

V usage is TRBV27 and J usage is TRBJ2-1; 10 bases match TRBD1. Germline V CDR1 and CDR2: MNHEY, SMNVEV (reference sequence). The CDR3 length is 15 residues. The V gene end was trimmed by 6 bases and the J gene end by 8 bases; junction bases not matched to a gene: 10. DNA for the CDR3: TGTGCCAGCAGACCGACCGGGGACAGGGGATATGAGCAGTTCTTC. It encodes CASRPTGDRGYEQFF.

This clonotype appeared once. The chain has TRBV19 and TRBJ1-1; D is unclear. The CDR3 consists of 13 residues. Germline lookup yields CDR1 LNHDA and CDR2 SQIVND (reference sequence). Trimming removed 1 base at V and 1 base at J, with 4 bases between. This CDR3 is CASSIGPNTEAFF. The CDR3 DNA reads TGTGCCAGTAGTATAGGCCCGAACACTGAAGCTTTCTTT.

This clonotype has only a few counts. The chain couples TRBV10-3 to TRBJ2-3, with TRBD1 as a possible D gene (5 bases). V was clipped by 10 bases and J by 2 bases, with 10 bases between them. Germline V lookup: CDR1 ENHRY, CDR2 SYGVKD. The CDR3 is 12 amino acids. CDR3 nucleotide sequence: TGTGCCAGCTCTGGGGCCACAGATACGCAGTATTTT. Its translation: CASSGATDTQYF.

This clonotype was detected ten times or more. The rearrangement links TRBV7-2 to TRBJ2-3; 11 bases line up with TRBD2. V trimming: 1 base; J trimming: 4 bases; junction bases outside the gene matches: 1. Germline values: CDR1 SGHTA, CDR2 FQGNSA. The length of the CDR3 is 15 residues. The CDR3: CASSLVLAGADTQYF. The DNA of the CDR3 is TGTGCCAGCAGCTTAGTACTAGCGGGAGCAGATACGCAGTATTTT.

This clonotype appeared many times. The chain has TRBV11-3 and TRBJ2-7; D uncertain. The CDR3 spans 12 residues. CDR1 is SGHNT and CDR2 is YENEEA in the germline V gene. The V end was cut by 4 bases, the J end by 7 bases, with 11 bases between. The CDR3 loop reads CASSSMDGEQYF. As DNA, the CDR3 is TGTGCCAGCAGCTCTATGGACGGAGAGCAGTACTTC.

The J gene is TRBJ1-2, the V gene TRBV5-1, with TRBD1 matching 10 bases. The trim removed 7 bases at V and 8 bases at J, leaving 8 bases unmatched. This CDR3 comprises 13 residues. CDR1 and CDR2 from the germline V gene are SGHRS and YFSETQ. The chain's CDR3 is CASSPGQGLGYTF. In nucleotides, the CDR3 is TGCGCCAGCTCCCCGGGACAGGGGTTAGGCTACACCTTC.

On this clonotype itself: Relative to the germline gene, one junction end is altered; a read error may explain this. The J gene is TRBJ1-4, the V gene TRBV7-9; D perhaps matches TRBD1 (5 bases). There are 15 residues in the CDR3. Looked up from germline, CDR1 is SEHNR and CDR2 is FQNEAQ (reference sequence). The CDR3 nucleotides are TGTGCCTGCAGCTTTAACAGGAGAGTGGGTGAAAAACTGTTTTTT. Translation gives CACSFNRRVGEKLFF.

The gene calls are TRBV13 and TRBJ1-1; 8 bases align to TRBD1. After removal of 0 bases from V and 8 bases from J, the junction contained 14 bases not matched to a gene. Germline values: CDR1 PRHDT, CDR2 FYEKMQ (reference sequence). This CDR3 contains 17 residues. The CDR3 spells CASSLGLRVQGEREAFF. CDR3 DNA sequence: TGTGCCAGCAGCTTAGGCCTAAGGGTACAGGGGGAGAGGGAAGCTTTCTTT.

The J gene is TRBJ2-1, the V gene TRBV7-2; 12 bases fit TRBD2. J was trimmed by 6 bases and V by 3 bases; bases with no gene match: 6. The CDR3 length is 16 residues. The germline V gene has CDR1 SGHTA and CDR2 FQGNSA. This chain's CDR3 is CASSFRGTSGLNEQFF. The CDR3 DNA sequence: TGTGCCAGCAGCTTTAGGGGGACTAGCGGGCTCAATGAGCAGTTCTTC.

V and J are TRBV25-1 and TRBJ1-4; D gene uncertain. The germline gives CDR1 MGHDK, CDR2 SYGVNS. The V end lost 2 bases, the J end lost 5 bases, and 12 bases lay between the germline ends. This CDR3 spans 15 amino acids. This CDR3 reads CASSEVGIGNEKLFF. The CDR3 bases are TGTGCCAGCAGTGAAGTCGGGATCGGGAATGAAAAACTGTTTTTT. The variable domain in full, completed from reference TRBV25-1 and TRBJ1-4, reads EADIYQTPRYLVIGTGKKITLECSQTMGHDKMYWYQQDPGMELHLIHYSYGVNSTEKGDLSSESTVSRIRTEHFPLTLESARPSHTSQYLCASSEVGIGNEKLFFGSGTQLSVL.

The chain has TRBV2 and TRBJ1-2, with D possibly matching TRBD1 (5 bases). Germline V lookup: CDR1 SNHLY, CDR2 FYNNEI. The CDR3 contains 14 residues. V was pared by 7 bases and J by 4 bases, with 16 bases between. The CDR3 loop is CASTLRSGGYGYTF. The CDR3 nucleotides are TGTGCCAGCACCTTGAGGTCGGGGGGCTATGGCTACACCTTC.

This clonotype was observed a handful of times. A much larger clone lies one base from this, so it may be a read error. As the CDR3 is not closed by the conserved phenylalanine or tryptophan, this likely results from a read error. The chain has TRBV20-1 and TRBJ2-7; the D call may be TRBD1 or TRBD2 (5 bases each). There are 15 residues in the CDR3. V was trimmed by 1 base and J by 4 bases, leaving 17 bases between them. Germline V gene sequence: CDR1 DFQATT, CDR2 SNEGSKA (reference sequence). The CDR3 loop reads CSARGPGPSPYEQYS. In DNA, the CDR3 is TGCAGTGCTAGAGGACCGGGACCTTCACCTTACGAGCAGTACTCC.

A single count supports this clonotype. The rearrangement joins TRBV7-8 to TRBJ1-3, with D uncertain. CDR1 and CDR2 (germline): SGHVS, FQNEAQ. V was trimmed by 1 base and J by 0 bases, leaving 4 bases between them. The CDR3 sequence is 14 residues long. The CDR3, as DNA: TGTGCCAGCAGCTTAGTTGGCTCTGGAAACACCATATATTTT. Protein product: CASSLVGSGNTIYF.

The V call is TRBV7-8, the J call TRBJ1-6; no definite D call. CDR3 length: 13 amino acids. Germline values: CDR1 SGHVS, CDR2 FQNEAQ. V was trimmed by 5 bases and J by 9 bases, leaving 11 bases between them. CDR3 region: CASSPQTGSPLHF. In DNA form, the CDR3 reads TGTGCCAGCAGCCCTCAGACGGGTTCACCCCTCCACTTT.

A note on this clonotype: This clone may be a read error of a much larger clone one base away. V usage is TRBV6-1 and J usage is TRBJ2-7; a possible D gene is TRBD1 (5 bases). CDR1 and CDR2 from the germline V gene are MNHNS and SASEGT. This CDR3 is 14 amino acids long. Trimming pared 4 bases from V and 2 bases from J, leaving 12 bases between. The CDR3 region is CASSARVSTYEQYF. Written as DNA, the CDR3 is TGTGCCAGCAGTGCCAGGGTCAGCACCTACGAGCAGTACTTC.

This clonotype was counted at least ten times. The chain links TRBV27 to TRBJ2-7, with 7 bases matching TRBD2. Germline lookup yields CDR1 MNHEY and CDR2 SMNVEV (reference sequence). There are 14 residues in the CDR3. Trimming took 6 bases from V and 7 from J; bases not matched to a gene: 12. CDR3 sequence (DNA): TGTGCCAGCAGCCGGGGACTATTAGCGAGGGAGCAGTACTTC. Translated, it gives CASSRGLLAREQYF.

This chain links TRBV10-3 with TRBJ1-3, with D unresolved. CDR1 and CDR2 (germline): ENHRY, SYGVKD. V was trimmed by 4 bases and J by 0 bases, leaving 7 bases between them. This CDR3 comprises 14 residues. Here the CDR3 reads CAISARISGNTIYF. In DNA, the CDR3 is TGTGCCATCAGTGCGAGGATCTCTGGAAACACCATATATTTT.

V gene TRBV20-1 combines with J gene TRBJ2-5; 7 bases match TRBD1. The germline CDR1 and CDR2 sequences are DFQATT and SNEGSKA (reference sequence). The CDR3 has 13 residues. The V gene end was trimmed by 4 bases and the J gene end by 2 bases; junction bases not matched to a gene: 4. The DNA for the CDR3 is TGCAGTGCTATAGTCAGGGGGCAAGAGACCCAGTACTTC. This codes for CSAIVRGQETQYF.

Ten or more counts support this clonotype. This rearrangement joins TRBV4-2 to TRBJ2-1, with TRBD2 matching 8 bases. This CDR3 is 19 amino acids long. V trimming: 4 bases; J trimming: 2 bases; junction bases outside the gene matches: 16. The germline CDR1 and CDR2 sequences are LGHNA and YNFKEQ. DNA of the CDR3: TGTGCCAGCAGCCGCGGACCCGGCAGCGGGAGACGGACCTACAATGAGCAGTTCTTC. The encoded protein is CASSRGPGSGRRTYNEQFF.

CDR3 nucleotides: TGTGCCATCAGTGAGTCCGGGGGACAGGGAGAAAATTCACCCCTCCACTTT. The encoded protein is CAISESGGQGENSPLHF. The V call is TRBV10-3, the J call TRBJ1-6, with TRBD1 matching 9 bases. Germline V gene lookup returns CDR1 ENHRY and CDR2 SYGVKD. The length of the CDR3 is 17 residues. Trimming cost V 0 bases and J 7 bases; bases outside gene matches: 7.

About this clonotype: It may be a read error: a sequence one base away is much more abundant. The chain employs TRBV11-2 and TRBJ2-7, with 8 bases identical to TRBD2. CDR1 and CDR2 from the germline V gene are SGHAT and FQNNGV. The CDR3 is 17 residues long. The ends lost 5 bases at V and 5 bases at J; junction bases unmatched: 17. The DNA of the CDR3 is TGTGCCAGCAGCCCGCGGACTAGCAGGAGGGTGGTGAACGAGCAGTACTTC. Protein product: CASSPRTSRRVVNEQYF.

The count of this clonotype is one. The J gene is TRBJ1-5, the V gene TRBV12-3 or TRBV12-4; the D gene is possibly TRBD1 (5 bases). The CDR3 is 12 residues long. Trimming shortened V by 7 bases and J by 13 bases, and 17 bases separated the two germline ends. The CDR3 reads CASKGSEGPQHF. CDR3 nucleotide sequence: TGTGCCAGCAAGGGGAGCGAGGGGCCTCAGCATTTT.